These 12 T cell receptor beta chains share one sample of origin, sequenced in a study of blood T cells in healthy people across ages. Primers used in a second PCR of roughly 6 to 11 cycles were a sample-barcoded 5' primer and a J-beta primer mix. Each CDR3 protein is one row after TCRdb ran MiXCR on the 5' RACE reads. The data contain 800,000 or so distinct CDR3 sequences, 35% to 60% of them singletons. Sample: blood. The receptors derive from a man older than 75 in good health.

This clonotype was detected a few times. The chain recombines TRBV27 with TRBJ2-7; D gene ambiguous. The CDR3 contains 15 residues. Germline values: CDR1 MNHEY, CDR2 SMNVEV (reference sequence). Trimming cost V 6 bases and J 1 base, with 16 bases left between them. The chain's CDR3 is CASSRPPPRSYEQYF. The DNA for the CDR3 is TGTGCCAGCAGCCGTCCGCCACCCCGATCCTACGAGCAGTACTTC.

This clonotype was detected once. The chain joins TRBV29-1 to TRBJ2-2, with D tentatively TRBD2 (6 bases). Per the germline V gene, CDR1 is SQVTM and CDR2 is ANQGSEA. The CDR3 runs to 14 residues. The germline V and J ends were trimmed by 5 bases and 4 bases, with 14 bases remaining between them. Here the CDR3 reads CSVLGLAGTGELFF. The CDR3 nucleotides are TGCAGCGTTTTGGGACTGGCGGGCACCGGGGAGCTGTTTTTT.

CDR3 nucleotide sequence: TGCGCCAGCAGCTTGGAGGTAGGCCCGGCAGGCACTGAAGCTTTCTTT. It yields the protein CASSLEVGPAGTEAFF. This rearrangement joins TRBV5-1 to TRBJ1-1; D is unresolved. The CDR3 length is 16 residues. Trimming pared 0 bases from V and 4 bases from J, leaving 16 bases between. Germline lookup yields CDR1 SGHRS and CDR2 YFSETQ. Based on the CDR3 plus reference TRBV5-1 and TRBJ1-1, the full variable domain is KAGVTQTPRYLIKTRGQQVTLSCSPISGHRSVSWYQQTPGQGLQFLFEYFSETQRNKGNFPGRFSGRQFSNSRSEMNVSTLELGDSALYLCASSLEVGPAGTEAFFGQGTRLTVV.

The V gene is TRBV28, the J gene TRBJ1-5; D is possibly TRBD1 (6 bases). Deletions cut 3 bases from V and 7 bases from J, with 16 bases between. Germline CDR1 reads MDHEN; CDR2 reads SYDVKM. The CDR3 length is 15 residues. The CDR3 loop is CASSFRDNRYQPQHF. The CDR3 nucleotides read TGTGCCAGCAGTTTTCGGGACAATCGCTACCAGCCCCAGCATTTT.

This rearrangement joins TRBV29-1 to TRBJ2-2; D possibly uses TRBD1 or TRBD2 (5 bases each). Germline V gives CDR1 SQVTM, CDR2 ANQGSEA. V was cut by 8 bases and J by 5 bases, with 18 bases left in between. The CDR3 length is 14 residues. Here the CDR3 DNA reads TGCAGCATTACCGGGACGTTCAAAACCGGGGAGCTGTTTTTT. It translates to CSITGTFKTGELFF.

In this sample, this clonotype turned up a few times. CDR3: CSVLSMGNTEAFF. Written as DNA, the CDR3 is TGCAGCGTCCTCTCGATGGGGAACACTGAAGCTTTCTTT. This chain joins TRBV29-1 and TRBJ1-1; no clear D gene. Germline-derived CDR1 and CDR2 are SQVTM and ANQGSEA. The CDR3 sequence is 13 residues long. The V gene lost 6 bases and the J gene lost 1 base, with 12 bases spanning the gap.

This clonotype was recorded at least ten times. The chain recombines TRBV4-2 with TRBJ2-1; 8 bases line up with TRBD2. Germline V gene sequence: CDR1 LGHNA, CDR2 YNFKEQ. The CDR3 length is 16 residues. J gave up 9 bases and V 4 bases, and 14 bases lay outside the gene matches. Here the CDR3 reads CASSLTPGLEGGEQFF. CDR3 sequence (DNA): TGTGCCAGCAGCCTAACTCCGGGACTAGAAGGCGGTGAGCAGTTCTTC.

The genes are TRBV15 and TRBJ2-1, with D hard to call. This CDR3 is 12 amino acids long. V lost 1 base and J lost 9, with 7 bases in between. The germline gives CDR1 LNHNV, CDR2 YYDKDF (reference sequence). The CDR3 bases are TGTGCCACCAGCAGAGTGGCGCTTGAGCAGTTCTTC. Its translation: CATSRVALEQFF.

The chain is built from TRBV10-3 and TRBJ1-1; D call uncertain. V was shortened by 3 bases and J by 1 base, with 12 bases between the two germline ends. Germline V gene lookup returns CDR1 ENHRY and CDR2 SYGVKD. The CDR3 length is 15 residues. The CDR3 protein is CAISDKGGENTEAFF. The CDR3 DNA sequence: TGTGCCATCAGTGATAAGGGTGGGGAGAACACTGAAGCTTTCTTT.

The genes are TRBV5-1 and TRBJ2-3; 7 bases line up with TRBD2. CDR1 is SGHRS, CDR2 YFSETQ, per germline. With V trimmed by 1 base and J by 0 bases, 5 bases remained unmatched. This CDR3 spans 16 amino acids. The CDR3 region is CASSLRSSGSTDTQYF. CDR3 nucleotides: TGCGCCAGCAGCTTGAGGTCTAGCGGTAGCACAGATACGCAGTATTTT.

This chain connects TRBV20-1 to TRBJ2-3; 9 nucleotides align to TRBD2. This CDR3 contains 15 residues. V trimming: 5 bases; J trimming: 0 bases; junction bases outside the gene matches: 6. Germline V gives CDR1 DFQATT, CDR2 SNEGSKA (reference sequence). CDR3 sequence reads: CSAARLADSTDTQYF. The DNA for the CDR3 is TGCAGTGCTGCACGACTAGCGGACAGCACAGATACGCAGTATTTT.

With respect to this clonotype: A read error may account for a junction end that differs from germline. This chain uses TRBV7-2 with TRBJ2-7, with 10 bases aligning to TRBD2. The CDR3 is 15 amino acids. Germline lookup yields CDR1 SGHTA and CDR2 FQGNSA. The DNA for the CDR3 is TGTGCCAGCAACTTAGGACTAGCGGAGGGGAATGAGCAGTACTTC. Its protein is CASNLGLAEGNEQYF.